This is a list of T cell receptor beta chains from one sample in a study of blood T cell repertoires in COVID-19. Data came from immunoSEQ multiplex PCR; TCRdb stores just in-frame clones and leaves some out. This table holds under 130,000 clones, roughly 82% found once. The material sequenced was peripheral blood. These receptors all stem from a human donor in a cohort sampled during active COVID-19. CDR3s include the opening cysteine and the closing phenylalanine or tryptophan. Fields, in order: J gene, D gene, clone size, V gene, CDR3 protein, CDR3 DNA. D genes are given only for firm matches. Size is omitted from some rows. Given values are once, few, many or a class for expanded clones.

J: TRBJ2-2
D: NA
size: NA
V: TRBV6-4
CDR3: CASKEASLTGELFF
DNA: TGTGCCAGCAAGGAGGCTAGCCTGACCGGGGAGCTGTTTTTT

J: TRBJ2-7
D: NA
size: NA
V: TRBV6-6
CDR3: CASSLRTAGEQYF
DNA: TGTGCCAGCAGTCTCAGGACCGCAGGGGAGCAGTACTTC

J: TRBJ1-5
D: NA
size: NA
V: TRBV7-8
CDR3: CASSLSVSTSDNQPQHF
DNA: TGTGCCAGCAGCTTATCGGTTTCGACTTCTGACAATCAGCCCCAGCATTTT

J: TRBJ1-2
D: NA
size: NA
V: TRBV6-5
CDR3: CASSSGSGYGYTF
DNA: TGTGCCAGCAGTTCGGGCAGCGGCTATGGCTACACCTTC

J: TRBJ2-3
D: TRBD2
size: few
V: TRBV19
CDR3: CASSIGLAPDTQYF
DNA: TGTGCCAGTAGTATAGGACTAGCTCCAGATACGCAGTATTTT

J: TRBJ1-2
D: NA
size: NA
V: TRBV11-3
CDR3: CASSLTPGSGGYTF
DNA: TGTGCCAGCAGCCTAACTCCAGGTTCCGGAGGCTACACCTTC

J: TRBJ2-3
D: TRBD2
size: NA
V: TRBV5-1
CDR3: CASSLYSGGGDTQYF
DNA: TGCGCCAGCAGCTTATATAGCGGGGGGGGAGATACGCAGTATTTT

J: TRBJ2-7
D: NA
size: NA
V: TRBV7-2
CDR3: CASSTVGGNYEQYF
DNA: TGTGCCAGCAGCACCGTGGGCGGGAACTACGAGCAGTACTTC

J: TRBJ1-4
D: NA
size: NA
V: TRBV25-1
CDR3: CASSPTGNEKLFF
DNA: TGTGCCAGCAGTCCCACAGGGAATGAAAAACTGTTTTTT

J: TRBJ1-1
D: TRBD1
size: NA
V: TRBV30
CDR3: CAWSRGQGTEAFF
DNA: TGTGCCTGGAGCAGGGGGCAGGGAACTGAAGCTTTCTTT

J: TRBJ2-1
D: NA
size: NA
V: TRBV9
CDR3: CASSVVGSWAEQFF
DNA: TGTGCCAGCAGCGTAGTTGGTTCGTGGGCTGAGCAGTTCTTC

J: TRBJ2-7
D: TRBD2
size: NA
V: TRBV4-1
CDR3: CASSQGTSGFSYEQYF
DNA: TGCGCCAGCAGCCAAGGGACTAGCGGGTTTTCCTACGAGCAGTACTTC

J: TRBJ1-2
D: NA
size: NA
V: TRBV7-3
CDR3: CASSLTARADNYGYTF
DNA: TGTGCCAGCAGCTTAACGGCCAGGGCTGATAACTATGGCTACACCTTC

J: TRBJ2-2
D: TRBD1
size: NA
V: TRBV24-1
CDR3: CAPQGERQGYTGELFF
DNA: TGTGCCCCCCAGGGAGAGCGACAGGGGTACACCGGGGAGCTGTTTTTT

J: TRBJ1-1
D: NA
size: NA
V: TRBV7-9
CDR3: CASSPRGGRGSTEAFF
DNA: TGTGCCAGCAGCCCCCGGGGGGGCAGAGGGTCGACTGAAGCTTTCTTT

J: TRBJ1-2
D: NA
size: NA
V: TRBV5-1
CDR3: CASSSEPQGPNYGYTF
DNA: TGCGCCAGCAGCTCCGAGCCCCAGGGTCCTAACTATGGCTACACCTTC

J: TRBJ1-1
D: NA
size: NA
V: TRBV5-1
CDR3: CASSLKERVTEAFF
DNA: TGCGCCAGCAGCTTGAAAGAGAGGGTCACTGAAGCTTTCTTT

J: TRBJ2-5
D: TRBD2
size: NA
V: TRBV12-5
CDR3: CASGLGQRLAGGKETQYF
DNA: TGTGCTAGTGGTTTGGGACAGAGATTAGCGGGGGGTAAAGAGACCCAGTACTTC

J: TRBJ1-2
D: NA
size: few
V: TRBV6-2/TRBV6-3
CDR3: CASSYRTAGGYTF
DNA: TGTGCCAGCAGTTACCGGACAGCGGGAGGCTACACCTTC

J: TRBJ2-3
D: NA
size: NA
V: TRBV2
CDR3: CASSVGYTDTQYF
DNA: TGTGCCAGCAGTGTGGGCTACACAGATACGCAGTATTTT

J: TRBJ2-1
D: NA
size: NA
V: TRBV11-2
CDR3: CASSLGRYNEQFF
DNA: TGTGCCAGCAGCTTAGGTAGATACAATGAGCAGTTCTTC

J: TRBJ2-5
D: TRBD1
size: NA
V: TRBV18
CDR3: CASSPPGQGAETQYF
DNA: TGTGCCAGCTCACCTCCGGGACAGGGGGCGGAGACCCAGTACTTC

J: TRBJ1-2
D: TRBD1
size: NA
V: TRBV5-1
CDR3: CASSWGTGGSYGYTF
DNA: TGCGCCAGCAGCTGGGGGACAGGGGGCTCCTATGGCTACACCTTC

J: TRBJ2-4
D: NA
size: NA
V: TRBV3-1/TRBV3-2
CDR3: CASSQGTARFDF
DNA: TGTGCCAGCAGCCAAGGGACAGCCCGTTTTGACTTC

J: TRBJ2-2
D: TRBD1
size: NA
V: TRBV2
CDR3: CASSESLGQGENGELFF
DNA: TGTGCCAGCAGTGAATCCCTGGGTCAGGGGGAGAACGGGGAGCTGTTTTTT

J: TRBJ1-5
D: TRBD1
size: few
V: TRBV27
CDR3: CASSFGWTGDSNQPQHF
DNA: TGTGCCAGCAGTTTCGGCTGGACAGGAGATAGCAATCAGCCCCAGCATTTT

J: TRBJ1-6
D: NA
size: NA
V: TRBV28
CDR3: CASSSSQGTYNSPLHF
DNA: TGTGCCAGCAGTTCGAGCCAGGGTACCTATAATTCACCCCTCCACTTT

J: TRBJ1-1
D: NA
size: NA
V: TRBV19
CDR3: CASSITGGTEAFF
DNA: TGTGCCAGTAGTATCACAGGCGGTACTGAAGCTTTCTTT